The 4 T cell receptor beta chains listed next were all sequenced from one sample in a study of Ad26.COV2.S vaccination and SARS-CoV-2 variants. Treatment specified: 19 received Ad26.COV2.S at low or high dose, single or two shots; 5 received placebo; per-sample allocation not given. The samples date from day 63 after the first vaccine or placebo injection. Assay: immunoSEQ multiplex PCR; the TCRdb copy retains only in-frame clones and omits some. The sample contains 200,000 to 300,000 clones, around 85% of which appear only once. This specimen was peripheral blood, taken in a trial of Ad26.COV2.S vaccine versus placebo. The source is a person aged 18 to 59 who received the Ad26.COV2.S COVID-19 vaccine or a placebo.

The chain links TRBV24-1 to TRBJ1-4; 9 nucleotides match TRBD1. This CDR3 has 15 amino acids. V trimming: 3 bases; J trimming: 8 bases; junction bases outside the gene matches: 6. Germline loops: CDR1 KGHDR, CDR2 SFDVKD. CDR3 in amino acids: CATSDPGQGVEKLFF. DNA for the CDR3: TGTGCCACCAGTGATCCGGGACAGGGTGTGGAAAAACTGTTTTTT.

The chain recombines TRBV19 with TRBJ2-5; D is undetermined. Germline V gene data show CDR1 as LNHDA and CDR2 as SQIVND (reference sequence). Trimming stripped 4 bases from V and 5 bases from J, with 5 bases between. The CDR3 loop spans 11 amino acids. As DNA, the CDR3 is TGTGCCAGTAGTACCCATGAGACCCAGTACTTC. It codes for CASSTHETQYF.

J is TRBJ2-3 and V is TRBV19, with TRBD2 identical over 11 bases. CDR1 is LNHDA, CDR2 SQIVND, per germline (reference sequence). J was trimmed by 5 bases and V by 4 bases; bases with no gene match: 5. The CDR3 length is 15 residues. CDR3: CASSTASGRKDTQYF. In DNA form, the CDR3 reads TGTGCCAGTAGTACTGCTAGCGGGAGGAAAGATACGCAGTATTTT.

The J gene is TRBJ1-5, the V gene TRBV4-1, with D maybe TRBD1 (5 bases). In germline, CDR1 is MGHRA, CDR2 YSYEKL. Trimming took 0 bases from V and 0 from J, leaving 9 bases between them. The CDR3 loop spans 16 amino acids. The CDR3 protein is CASSQEAGFSNQPQHF. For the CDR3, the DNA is TGCGCCAGCAGCCAAGAAGCAGGGTTTAGCAATCAGCCCCAGCATTTT.